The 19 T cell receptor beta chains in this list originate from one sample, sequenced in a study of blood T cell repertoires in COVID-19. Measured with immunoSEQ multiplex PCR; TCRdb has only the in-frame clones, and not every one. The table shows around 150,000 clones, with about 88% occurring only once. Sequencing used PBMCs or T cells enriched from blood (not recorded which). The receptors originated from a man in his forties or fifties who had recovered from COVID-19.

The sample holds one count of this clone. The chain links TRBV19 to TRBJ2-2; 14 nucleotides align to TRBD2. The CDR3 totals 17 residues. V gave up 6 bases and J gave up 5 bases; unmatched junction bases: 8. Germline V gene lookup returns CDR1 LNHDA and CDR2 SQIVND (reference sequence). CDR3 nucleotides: TGTGCCAGTAGGCGGACTAGCGGGGGGCAGGGGACCGGGGAGCTGTTTTTT. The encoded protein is CASRRTSGGQGTGELFF.

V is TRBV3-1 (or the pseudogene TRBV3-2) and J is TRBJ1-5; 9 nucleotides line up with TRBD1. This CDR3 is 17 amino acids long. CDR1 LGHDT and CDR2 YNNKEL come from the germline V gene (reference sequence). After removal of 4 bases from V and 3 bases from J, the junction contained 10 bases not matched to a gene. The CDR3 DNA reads TGTGCCAGCAGCCTTAGCGCCGGGACAGGGAACAATCAGCCCCAGCATTTT. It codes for CASSLSAGTGNNQPQHF.

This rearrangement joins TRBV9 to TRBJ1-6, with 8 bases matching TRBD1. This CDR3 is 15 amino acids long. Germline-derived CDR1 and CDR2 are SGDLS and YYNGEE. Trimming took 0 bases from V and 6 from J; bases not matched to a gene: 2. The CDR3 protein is CASSVADRVNSPLHF. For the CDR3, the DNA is TGTGCCAGCAGCGTAGCGGACAGGGTTAATTCACCCCTCCACTTT. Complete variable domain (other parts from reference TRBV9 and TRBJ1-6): DSGVTQTPKHLITATGQRVTLRCSPRSGDLSVYWYQQSLDQGLQFLIQYYNGEERAKGNILERFSAQQFPDLHSELNLSSLELGDSALYFCASSVADRVNSPLHFGNGTRLTVT.

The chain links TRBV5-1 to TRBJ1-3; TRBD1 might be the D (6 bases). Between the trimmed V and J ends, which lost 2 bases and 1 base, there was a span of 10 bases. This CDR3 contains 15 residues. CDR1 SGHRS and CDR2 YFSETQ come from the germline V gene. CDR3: CASSLGGSSGNTIYF. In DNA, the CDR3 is TGCGCCAGCAGCTTAGGGGGAAGTTCTGGAAACACCATATATTTT.

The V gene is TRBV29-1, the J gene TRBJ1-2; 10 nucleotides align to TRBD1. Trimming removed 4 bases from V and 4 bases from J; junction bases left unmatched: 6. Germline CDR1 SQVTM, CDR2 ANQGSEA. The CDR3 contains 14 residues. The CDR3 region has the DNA TGCAGCGTTGGGGCCGGGACAGGGGCCTATGGCTACACCTTC. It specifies CSVGAGTGAYGYTF.

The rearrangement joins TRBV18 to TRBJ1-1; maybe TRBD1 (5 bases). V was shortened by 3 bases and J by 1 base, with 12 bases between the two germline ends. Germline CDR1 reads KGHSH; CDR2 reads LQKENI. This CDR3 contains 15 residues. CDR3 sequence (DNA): TGTGCCAGCTCACCGGGGGAGGTACGGAACACTGAAGCTTTCTTT. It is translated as CASSPGEVRNTEAFF. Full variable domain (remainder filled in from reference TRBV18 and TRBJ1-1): NAGVMQNPRHLVRRRGQEARLRCSPMKGHSHVYWYRQLPEEGLKFMVYLQKENIIDESGMPKERFSAEFPKEGPSILRIQQVVRGDSAAYFCASSPGEVRNTEAFFGQGTRLTVV.

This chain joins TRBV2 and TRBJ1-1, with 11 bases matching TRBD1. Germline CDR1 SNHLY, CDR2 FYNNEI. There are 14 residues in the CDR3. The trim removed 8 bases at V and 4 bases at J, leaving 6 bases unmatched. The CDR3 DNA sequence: TGTGCCAGCCTTGGGACAGGGGGGTTCACTGAAGCTTTCTTT. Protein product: CASLGTGGFTEAFF. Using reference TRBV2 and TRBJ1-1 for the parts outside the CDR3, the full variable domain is EPEVTQTPSHQVTQMGQEVILRCVPISNHLYFYWYRQILGQKVEFLVSFYNNEISEKSEIFDDQFSVERPDGSNFTLKIRSTKLEDSAMYFCASLGTGGFTEAFFGQGTRLTVV.

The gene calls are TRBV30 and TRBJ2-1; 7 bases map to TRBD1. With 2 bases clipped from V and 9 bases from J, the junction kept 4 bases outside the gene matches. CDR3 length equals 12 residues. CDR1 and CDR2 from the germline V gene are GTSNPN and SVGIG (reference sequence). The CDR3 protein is CAWSLNRGEQFF. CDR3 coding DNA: TGTGCCTGGAGTCTAAACAGGGGTGAGCAGTTCTTC.

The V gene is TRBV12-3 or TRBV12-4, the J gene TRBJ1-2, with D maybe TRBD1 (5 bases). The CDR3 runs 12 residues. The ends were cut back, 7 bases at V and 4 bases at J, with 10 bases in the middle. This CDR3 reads CASNGGTYGYTF. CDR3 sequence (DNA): TGTGCCAGCAACGGGGGGACCTATGGCTACACCTTC.

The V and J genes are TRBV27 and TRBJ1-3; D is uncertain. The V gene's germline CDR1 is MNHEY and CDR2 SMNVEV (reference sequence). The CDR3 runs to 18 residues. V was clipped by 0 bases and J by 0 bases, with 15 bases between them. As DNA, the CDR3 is TGTGCCAGCAGTTTATCGCCCCCGCGGATGAGCTCTGGAAACACCATATATTTT. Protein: CASSLSPPRMSSGNTIYF.

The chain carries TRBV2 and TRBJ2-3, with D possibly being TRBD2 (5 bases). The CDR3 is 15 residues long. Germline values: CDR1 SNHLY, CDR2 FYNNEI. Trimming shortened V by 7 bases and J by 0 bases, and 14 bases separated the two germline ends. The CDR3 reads CASTLRTSSTDTQYF. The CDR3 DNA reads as TGTGCCAGCACCCTAAGGACTTCCAGCACAGATACGCAGTATTTT.

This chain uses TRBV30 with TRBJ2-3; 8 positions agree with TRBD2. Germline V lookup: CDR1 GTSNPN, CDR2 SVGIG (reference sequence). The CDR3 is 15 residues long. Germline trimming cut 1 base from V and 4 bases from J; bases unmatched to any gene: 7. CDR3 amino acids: CAWSAYGGAADTQYF. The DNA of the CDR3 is TGTGCCTGGAGTGCCTACGGGGGGGCGGCAGATACGCAGTATTTT.

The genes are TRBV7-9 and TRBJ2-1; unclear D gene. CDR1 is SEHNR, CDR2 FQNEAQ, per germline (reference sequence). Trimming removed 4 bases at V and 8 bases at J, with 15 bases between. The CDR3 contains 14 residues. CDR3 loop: CASSSSVLVDEQFF. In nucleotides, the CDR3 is TGTGCCAGCAGCTCGAGCGTGCTAGTCGATGAGCAGTTCTTC.

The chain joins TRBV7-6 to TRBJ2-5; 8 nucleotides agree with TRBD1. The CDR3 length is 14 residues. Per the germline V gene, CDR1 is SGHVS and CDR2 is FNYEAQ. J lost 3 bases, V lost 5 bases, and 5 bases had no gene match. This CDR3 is CASSPTGQEETQYF. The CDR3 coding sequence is TGTGCCAGCAGCCCAACGGGACAGGAAGAGACCCAGTACTTC.

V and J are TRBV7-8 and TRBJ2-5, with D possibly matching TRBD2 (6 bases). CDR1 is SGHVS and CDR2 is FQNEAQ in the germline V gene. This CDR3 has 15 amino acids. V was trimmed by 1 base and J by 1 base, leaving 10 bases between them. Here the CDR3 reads CASSLGRGLQETQYF. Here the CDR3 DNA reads TGTGCCAGCAGCTTAGGGAGGGGTCTCCAAGAGACCCAGTACTTC.

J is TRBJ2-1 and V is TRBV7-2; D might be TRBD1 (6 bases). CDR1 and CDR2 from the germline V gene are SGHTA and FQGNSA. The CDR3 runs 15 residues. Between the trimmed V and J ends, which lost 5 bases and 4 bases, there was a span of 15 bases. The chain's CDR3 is CASSGRDTVYNEQFF. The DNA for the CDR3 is TGTGCCAGCAGCGGACGGGACACCGTTTACAATGAGCAGTTCTTC.

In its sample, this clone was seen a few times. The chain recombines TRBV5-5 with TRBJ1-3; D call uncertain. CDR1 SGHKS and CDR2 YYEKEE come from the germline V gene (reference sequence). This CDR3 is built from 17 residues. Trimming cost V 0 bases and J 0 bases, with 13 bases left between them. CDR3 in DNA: TGTGCCAGCAGCTTGGTGCAACGACTCAGCTCTGGAAACACCATATATTTT. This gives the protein CASSLVQRLSSGNTIYF.

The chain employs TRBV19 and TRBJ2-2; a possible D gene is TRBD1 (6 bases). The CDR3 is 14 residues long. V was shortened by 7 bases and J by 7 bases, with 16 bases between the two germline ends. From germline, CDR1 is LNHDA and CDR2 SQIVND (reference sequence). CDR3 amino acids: CASNPGAVGGELFF. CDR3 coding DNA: TGTGCCAGTAACCCAGGGGCGGTCGGCGGGGAGCTGTTTTTT. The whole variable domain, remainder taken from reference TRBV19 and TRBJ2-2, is DGGITQSPKYLFRKEGQNVTLSCEQNLNHDAMYWYRQDPGQGLRLIYYSQIVNDFQKGDIAEGYSVSREKKESFPLTVTSAQKNPTAFYLCASNPGAVGGELFFGEGSRLTVL.

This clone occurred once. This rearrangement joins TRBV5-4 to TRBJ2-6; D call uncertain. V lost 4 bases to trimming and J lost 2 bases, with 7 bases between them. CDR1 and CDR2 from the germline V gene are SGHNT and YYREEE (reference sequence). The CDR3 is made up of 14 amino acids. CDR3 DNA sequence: TGTGCCAGCAGCCCGTCGGCTGGGGCCAACGTCCTGACTTTC. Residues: CASSPSAGANVLTF.